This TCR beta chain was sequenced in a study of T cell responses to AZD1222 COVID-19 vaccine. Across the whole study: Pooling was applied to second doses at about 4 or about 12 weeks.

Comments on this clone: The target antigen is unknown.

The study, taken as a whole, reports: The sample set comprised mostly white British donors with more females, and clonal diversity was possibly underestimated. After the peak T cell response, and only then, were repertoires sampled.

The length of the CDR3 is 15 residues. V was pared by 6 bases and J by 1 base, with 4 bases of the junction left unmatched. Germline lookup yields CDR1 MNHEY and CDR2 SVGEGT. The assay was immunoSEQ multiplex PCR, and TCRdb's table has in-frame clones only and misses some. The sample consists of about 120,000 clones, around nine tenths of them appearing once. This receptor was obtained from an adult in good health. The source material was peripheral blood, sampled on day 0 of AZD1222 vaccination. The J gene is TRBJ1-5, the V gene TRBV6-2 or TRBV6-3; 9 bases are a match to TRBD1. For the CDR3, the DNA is TGTGCCAGCAGCGGACAGGGGCTGAGCAATCAGCCCCAGCATTTT. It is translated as CASSGQGLSNQPQHF.